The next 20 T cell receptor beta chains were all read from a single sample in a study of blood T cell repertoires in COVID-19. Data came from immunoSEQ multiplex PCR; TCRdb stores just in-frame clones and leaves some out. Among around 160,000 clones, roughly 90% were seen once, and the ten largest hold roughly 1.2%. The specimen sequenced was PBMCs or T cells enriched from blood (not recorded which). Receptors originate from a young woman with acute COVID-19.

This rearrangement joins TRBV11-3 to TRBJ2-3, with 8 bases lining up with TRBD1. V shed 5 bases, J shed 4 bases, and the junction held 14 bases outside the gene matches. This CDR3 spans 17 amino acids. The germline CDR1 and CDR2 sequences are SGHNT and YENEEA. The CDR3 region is CASSLEPTGAPADTQYF. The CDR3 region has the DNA TGTGCCAGCAGCCTCGAACCGACAGGGGCCCCGGCAGATACGCAGTATTTT. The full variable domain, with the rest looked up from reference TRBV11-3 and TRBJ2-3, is EAGVVQSPRYKIIEKKQPVAFWCNPISGHNTLYWYLQNLGQGPELLIRYENEEAVDDSQLPKDRFSAERLKGVDSTLKIQPAELGDSAVYLCASSLEPTGAPADTQYFGPGTRLTVL.

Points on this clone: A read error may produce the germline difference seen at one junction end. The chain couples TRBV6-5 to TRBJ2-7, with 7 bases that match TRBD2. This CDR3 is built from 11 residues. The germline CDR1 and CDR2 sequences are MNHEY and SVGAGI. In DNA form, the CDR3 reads TGTGCCAGCAGGAAGGAGGGAGGGACCGACTTC. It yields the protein CASRKEGGTDF.

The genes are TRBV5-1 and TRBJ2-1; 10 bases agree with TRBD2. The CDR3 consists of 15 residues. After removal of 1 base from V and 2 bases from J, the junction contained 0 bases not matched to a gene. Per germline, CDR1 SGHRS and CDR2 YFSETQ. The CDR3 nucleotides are TGCGCCAGCAGCTTGACTAGCGGGACCTACAATGAGCAGTTCTTC. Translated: CASSLTSGTYNEQFF.

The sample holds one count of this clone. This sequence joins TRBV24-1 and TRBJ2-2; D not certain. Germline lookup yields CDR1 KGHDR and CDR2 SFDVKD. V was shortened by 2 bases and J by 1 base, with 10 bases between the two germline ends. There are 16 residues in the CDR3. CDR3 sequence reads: CATSDSAFKNTGELFF. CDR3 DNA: TGTGCCACCAGTGATTCAGCGTTCAAGAACACCGGGGAGCTGTTTTTT.

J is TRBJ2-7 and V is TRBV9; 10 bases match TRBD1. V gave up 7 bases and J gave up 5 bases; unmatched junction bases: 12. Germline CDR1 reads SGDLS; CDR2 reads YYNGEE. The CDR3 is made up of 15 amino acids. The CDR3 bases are TGTGCCAGCGCGTTGGGACAGGGGACTTTCGACGAGCAGTACTTC. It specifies CASALGQGTFDEQYF.

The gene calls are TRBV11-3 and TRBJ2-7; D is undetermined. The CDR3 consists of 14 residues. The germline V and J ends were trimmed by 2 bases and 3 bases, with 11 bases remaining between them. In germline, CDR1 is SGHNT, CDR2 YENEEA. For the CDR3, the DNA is TGTGCCAGCAGCTTACGTCATGGCAACTACGAGCAGTACTTC. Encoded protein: CASSLRHGNYEQYF. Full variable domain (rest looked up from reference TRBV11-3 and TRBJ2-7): EAGVVQSPRYKIIEKKQPVAFWCNPISGHNTLYWYLQNLGQGPELLIRYENEEAVDDSQLPKDRFSAERLKGVDSTLKIQPAELGDSAVYLCASSLRHGNYEQYFGPGTRLTVT.

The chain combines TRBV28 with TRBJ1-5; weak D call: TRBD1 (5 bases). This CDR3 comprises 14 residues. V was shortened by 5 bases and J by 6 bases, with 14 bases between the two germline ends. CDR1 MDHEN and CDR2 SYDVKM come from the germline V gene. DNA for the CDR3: TGTGCCAGCAGTCCACTTCGGGGGGGTCAGCCCCAGCATTTT. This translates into CASSPLRGGQPQHF.

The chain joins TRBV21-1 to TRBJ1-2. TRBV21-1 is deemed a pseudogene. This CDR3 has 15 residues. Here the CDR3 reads CASSKPQGVSYGYTF. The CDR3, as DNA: TGTGCCAGCAGCAAACCTCAAGGAGTTAGCTATGGCTACACCTTC.

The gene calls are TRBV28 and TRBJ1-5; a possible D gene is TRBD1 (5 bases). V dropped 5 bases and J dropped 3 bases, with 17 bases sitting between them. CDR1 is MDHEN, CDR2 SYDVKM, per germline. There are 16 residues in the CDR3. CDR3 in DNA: TGTGCCAGCAGTCCCGGGGGGGGAAATAACAATCAGCCCCAGCATTTT. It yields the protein CASSPGGGNNNQPQHF.

This CDR3 is CASSPTGTGDKFF. The CDR3 bases are TGTGCCAGCAGCCCAACCGGGACAGGGGATAAGTTCTTC. This sequence joins TRBV7-6 and TRBJ2-1; TRBD1 matches at 10 bases. Trimming cost V 5 bases and J 14 bases; bases outside gene matches: 9. The CDR3 has 13 amino acids. Looked up from germline, CDR1 is SGHVS and CDR2 is FNYEAQ.

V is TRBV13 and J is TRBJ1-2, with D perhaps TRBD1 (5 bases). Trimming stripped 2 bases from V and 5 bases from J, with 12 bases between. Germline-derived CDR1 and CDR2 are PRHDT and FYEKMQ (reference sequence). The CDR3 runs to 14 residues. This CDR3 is CASSLTQGRYGYTF. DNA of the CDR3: TGTGCCAGCAGCTTAACCCAGGGTCGTTATGGCTACACCTTC.

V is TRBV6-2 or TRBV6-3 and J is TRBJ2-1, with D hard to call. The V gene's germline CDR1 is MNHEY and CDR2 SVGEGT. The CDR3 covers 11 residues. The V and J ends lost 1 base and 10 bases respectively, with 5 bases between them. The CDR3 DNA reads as TGTGCCAGCAGTTACTGGCCGGAGCAGTTCTTC. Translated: CASSYWPEQFF.

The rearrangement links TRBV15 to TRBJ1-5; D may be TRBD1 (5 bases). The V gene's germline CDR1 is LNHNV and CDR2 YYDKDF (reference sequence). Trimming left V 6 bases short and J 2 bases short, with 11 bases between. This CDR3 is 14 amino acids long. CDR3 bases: TGTGCCACCAGAGACAGTATTGGCAATCAGCCCCAGCATTTT. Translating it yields CATRDSIGNQPQHF.

The CDR3 protein is CASSLAGLGYEQYF. The DNA of the CDR3 is TGTGCCAGCAGCTTAGCGGGACTGGGATACGAGCAGTACTTC. This chain joins TRBV7-2 and TRBJ2-7; D possibly corresponds to TRBD2 (6 bases). V was cut by 0 bases and J by 4 bases, with 10 bases left in between. The CDR3 extends over 14 amino acids. The V gene's germline CDR1 is SGHTA and CDR2 FQGNSA.

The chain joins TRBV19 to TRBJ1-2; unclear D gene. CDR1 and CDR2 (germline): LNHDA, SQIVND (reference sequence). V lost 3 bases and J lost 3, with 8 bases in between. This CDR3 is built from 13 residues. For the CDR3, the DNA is TGTGCCAGTAGTATTGGCCAATACTATGGCTACACCTTC. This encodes CASSIGQYYGYTF.

CDR3 in DNA: TGCGCCAGCAGCTTGGGGCAGGAGGAGAATGAAAAACTGTTTTTT. Its protein product is CASSLGQEENEKLFF. The J gene is TRBJ1-4, the V gene TRBV5-1; D remains unclear. Trimming stripped 0 bases from V and 5 bases from J, with 11 bases between. The CDR3 contains 15 residues. CDR1 and CDR2 (germline): SGHRS, YFSETQ.

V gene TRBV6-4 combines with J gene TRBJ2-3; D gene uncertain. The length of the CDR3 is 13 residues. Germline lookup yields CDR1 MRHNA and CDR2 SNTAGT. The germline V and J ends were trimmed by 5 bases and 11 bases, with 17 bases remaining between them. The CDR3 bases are TGTGCCAGCAGTATCAACTACCCGGGTGAGCAGTATTTT. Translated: CASSINYPGEQYF.

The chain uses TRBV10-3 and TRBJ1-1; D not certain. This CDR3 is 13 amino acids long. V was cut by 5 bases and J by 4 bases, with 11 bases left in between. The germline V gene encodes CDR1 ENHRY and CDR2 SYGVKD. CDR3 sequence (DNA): TGTGCCATCAGTTGGAAGGAGTCCACTGAAGCTTTCTTT. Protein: CAISWKESTEAFF.

This CDR3 is CASSQGHSTDTQYF. CDR3 bases: TGTGCCAGCAGCCAGGGACATAGCACAGATACGCAGTATTTT. The rearrangement joins TRBV11-2 to TRBJ2-3, with a tentative D call TRBD1 (6 bases). Deletions cut 5 bases from V and 0 bases from J, with 9 bases between. Germline assignment: CDR1 SGHAT and CDR2 FQNNGV. The CDR3 consists of 14 residues.

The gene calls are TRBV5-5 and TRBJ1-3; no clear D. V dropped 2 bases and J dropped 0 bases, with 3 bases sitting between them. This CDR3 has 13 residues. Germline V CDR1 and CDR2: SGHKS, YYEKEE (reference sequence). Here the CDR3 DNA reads TGTGCCAGCAGCTTCAACTCTGGAAACACCATATATTTT. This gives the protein CASSFNSGNTIYF.